Following are 8 T cell receptor beta chains from one sample sequenced in a study of blood T cell repertoires in COVID-19. Data came from immunoSEQ multiplex PCR; TCRdb stores just in-frame clones and leaves some out. Altogether about 63,000 clones are present, roughly 78% being singletons, with the ten largest covering 25% to 35%. Sample: peripheral blood. Source of these receptors: a human donor in a cohort sampled during active COVID-19.

The chain joins TRBV19 to TRBJ1-5; no reliable D call. In germline, CDR1 is LNHDA, CDR2 SQIVND (reference sequence). V shed 0 bases and J shed 5 bases, with 8 bases lying between them. The CDR3 contains 14 residues. CDR3 amino acids: CASSIEGPHQPQHF. In nucleotides, the CDR3 is TGTGCCAGTAGTATAGAGGGCCCCCATCAGCCCCAGCATTTT.

V and J are TRBV11-3 and TRBJ1-3; the match to TRBD1 covers 8 bases. The trim removed 4 bases at V and 0 bases at J, leaving 5 bases unmatched. CDR3 length: 16 amino acids. CDR1 is SGHNT, CDR2 YENEEA, per germline. CDR3 amino acids: CASSSGQGLSGNTIYF. CDR3 in DNA: TGTGCCAGCAGCTCCGGACAGGGCCTCTCTGGAAACACCATATATTTT. Filled out from reference TRBV11-3 and TRBJ1-3, the complete variable domain reads EAGVVQSPRYKIIEKKQPVAFWCNPISGHNTLYWYLQNLGQGPELLIRYENEEAVDDSQLPKDRFSAERLKGVDSTLKIQPAELGDSAVYLCASSSGQGLSGNTIYFGEGSWLTVV.

The chain recombines TRBV27 with TRBJ1-2; the D gene is possibly TRBD1 (6 bases). Trimming removed 2 bases at V and 4 bases at J, with 14 bases between. CDR1 is MNHEY and CDR2 is SMNVEV in the germline V gene (reference sequence). CDR3 size: 15 residues. The CDR3 sequence is CASSLLGGQPYGYTF. The CDR3, as DNA: TGTGCCAGCAGTTTACTTGGGGGACAACCCTATGGCTACACCTTC.

The chain employs TRBV4-1 and TRBJ2-3, with D perhaps matching TRBD2 (6 bases). CDR1 is MGHRA and CDR2 is YSYEKL in the germline V gene. The CDR3 has 15 amino acids. V was trimmed by 5 bases and J by 2 bases, leaving 14 bases between them. CDR3 DNA sequence: TGCGCCAGCAGCTTGACTTTAGCGGACACAGATACGCAGTATTTT. Translation gives CASSLTLADTDTQYF.

J is TRBJ2-3 and V is TRBV29-1; D is perhaps TRBD2 (6 bases). Looked up from germline, CDR1 is SQVTM and CDR2 is ANQGSEA. With 6 bases removed from V and 5 bases from J, the gap between germline ends came to 15 bases. This CDR3 comprises 13 residues. CDR3 nucleotide sequence: TGCAGCGTCAGCCAATCGGGAGTAGATACGCAGTATTTT. This sequence encodes CSVSQSGVDTQYF.

The genes are TRBV15 and TRBJ2-1, with TRBD1 matching over 9 bases. The CDR3 extends over 17 amino acids. The J segment lost 8 bases and the V segment lost 0 bases, leaving 11 bases of the junction unmatched. Germline values: CDR1 LNHNV, CDR2 YYDKDF (reference sequence). CDR3 coding DNA: TGTGCCACCAGCAGAGATTGGTTGGGACAGGGTACAGATGAGCAGTTCTTC. It codes for CATSRDWLGQGTDEQFF. Full variable domain (outside the CDR3, taken from reference TRBV15 and TRBJ2-1): DAMVIQNPRYQVTQFGKPVTLSCSQTLNHNVMYWYQQKSSQAPKLLFHYYDKDFNNEADTPDNFQSRRPNTSFCFLDIRSPGLGDTAMYLCATSRDWLGQGTDEQFFGPGTRLTVL.

The V and J genes are TRBV7-9 and TRBJ2-5; TRBD2 agrees at 8 bases. Per the germline V gene, CDR1 is SEHNR and CDR2 is FQNEAQ (reference sequence). After removal of 5 bases from V and 5 bases from J, the junction contained 4 bases not matched to a gene. The CDR3 has 13 residues. In DNA form, the CDR3 reads TGTGCCAGCAGCACCCGACTAGCGGAGACCCAGTACTTC. It specifies CASSTRLAETQYF.

This chain connects TRBV9 to TRBJ2-3; 15 bases match TRBD2. This CDR3 is built from 16 residues. The trim removed 0 bases at V and 6 bases at J, leaving 2 bases unmatched. Germline V gives CDR1 SGDLS, CDR2 YYNGEE. CDR3 sequence reads: CASSVGGTSGGDTQYF. Here the CDR3 DNA reads TGTGCCAGCAGCGTAGGAGGGACTAGCGGGGGGGATACGCAGTATTTT.